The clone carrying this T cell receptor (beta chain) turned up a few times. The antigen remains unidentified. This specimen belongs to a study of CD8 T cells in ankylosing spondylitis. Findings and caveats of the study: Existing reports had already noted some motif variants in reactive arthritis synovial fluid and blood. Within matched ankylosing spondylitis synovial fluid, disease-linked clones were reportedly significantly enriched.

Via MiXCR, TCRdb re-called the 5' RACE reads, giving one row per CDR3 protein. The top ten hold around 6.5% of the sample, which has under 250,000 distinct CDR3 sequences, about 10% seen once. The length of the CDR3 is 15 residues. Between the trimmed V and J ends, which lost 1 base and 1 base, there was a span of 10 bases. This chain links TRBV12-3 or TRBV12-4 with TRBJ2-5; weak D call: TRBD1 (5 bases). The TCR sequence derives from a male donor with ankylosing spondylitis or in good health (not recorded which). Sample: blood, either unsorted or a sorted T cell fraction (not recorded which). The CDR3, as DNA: TGTGCCAGCAGTTTAGACTTAGGGGCCCAAGAGACCCAGTACTTC. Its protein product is CASSLDLGAQETQYF.